This TCR beta chain emerged from a study of T cells in Graves' hyperthyroidism and ophthalmopathy (dated by TCRdb to between 2018 and 2021). Some background on the complete study: Peripheral blood samples were taken at initial diagnosis, before any treatment was given. To identify TCR V-J signatures that set the groups apart, the researchers used a discovery cohort of 100 patients, made up of roughly 40 with Graves' ophthalmopathy and some 56 with stable Graves' hyperthyroidism. An independent validation cohort of around 20 hyperthyroidism patients and 17 patients who later progressed to ophthalmopathy tested prospective prediction of ophthalmopathy. For training and testing, the approximately 97 patients in the discovery cohort were randomly divided in a 7:3 ratio. Thyroid tissue and blood T-cell repertoires from six Graves' hyperthyroidism patients were also compared in the study. After blood sampling, hyperthyroidism patients were treated with methimazole at a starting dose of 30 mg daily, and ophthalmopathy patients were treated with high-dose intravenous methylprednisolone. TCR Vbeta CDR3 sequencing of roughly 140 peripheral blood samples (under 45 ophthalmopathy, 75 hyperthyroidism and roughly 17 progressor patients) is reported in the paper.

Ophthalmopathy patients had moderately to severely active disease, Clinical Activity Score of at least 3, NOSPECS grade of at least 4, and duration under 3 months. Any patient with an uncontrolled infection, another autoimmune disease, pregnancy or lactation was excluded. Diagnoses were based on clinical symptoms, serum thyroxine and TRAb, thyroid ultrasound and orbital computed tomography. Ficoll-Paque density gradient centrifugation was used to isolate PBMCs from approximately 10 ml of fresh peripheral blood. Total RNA was extracted using Trizol reagent, and RNA quality was assessed on an Agilent 2100 Bioanalyzer. This clonotype was recorded at least ten times. Its antigen has not been determined. Base qualities are not recorded, but no much larger clone differs from it by a single base. The CDR3 starts with the cysteine, ends with the phenylalanine, and has 15 residues. Only CDR3 DNA is held: 45 bases, read in frame from base 1. Trimming accounts for 6 bases at V and 5 bases at J, while the number of junction bases matched to no gene is 8. CDR1 SGHVS and CDR2 FQNEAQ were looked up in the germline V gene.

Broad study findings and their caveats: In validation, the model predicted progression to ophthalmopathy with around 71% sensitivity and less than 80% specificity, a median of 6.5 months before onset. Most expanded thyroid clonotypes (frequency above 0.001) were also detected in blood, a finding suggesting that blood repertoires may reflect thyroid immune responses. Sample size was not statistically predetermined, and investigators were not blinded to group allocation. A model built on a 13 V-J signature distinguished ophthalmopathy from stable hyperthyroidism, reaching 87.88% sensitivity and approximately 81% specificity in cross-validation and 80%/75% in testing.

The TCR beta CDR3 regions were amplified from RNA transcripts. For the first round of RT-PCR on the TCR CDR3, the HTBI primer set was used together with the Qiagen OneStep RT-PCR kit. Libraries were constructed in a second round of multiplex PCR, after which size selection and purification were performed. Paired-end sequencing of the libraries was performed with 100 bp reads on an Illumina HiSeq2000. The original methods were these. Raw data were processed with SOAPnuke, discarding reads with adapters, uncalled bases, mean Phred below 15, or no exact constant-primer or identifier match. High-quality paired reads were merged with COPE v1.2.5, and unique nucleotide sequences were defined as clonotypes. Clonotypes were aligned to IMGT TRBV, TRBD and TRBJ reference segments using MiTCR v1.1. The analysis was restricted to V-J combinations with a frequency above 0.0001, which together covered over 99% of the repertoires. A TCS score was defined as the ratio between F50 (clonal expansion) and ExV (chaos), using BLOSUM62-based TCRdist between CDR3 peptides within each V-J. Welch's t-statistics and random forest reduced fewer than 550 V-J features to 10 to 15, which were used in a naive Bayes classifier (R e1071). Thyroid-blood repertoire similarity was quantified with the Morisita-Horn index. TCRdb trimmed public reads at Q25 via fastp, called clones via MiXCR and kept in-frame beta chains. Rows with one shared CDR3 protein collapse into an entry with the most common genes and DNA. V and J calls and clone size were set by TCRdb, not the authors. Within this sample are roughly 560,000 distinct CDR3 sequences, with 14% to 15% of them counted one time only. The biggest ten clones account for around 4.5% of the sample.

The receptor's source is a woman aged 40 to 50 with Graves' ophthalmopathy. The sequence links TRBV7-8 to TRBJ2-7; 12 junctional bases match TRBD1. The material sequenced was blood. The DNA reads as follows: TGTGCCAGCAGTCTAGCGGGACAGGGGGCCCACGAGCAGTACTTC. This sequence encodes CASSLAGQGAHEQYF.